This T cell receptor (beta chain) originates from a study of CD8+ T cells in alopecia areata. About the research overall: Each day, treated patients took oral tofacitinib twice, at 5 to 10 mg per dose.

The CDR3 consists of 15 residues. Trimming removed 0 bases from V and 8 bases from J, with 19 bases in between. Germline CDR1 reads GTSNPN; CDR2 reads SVGIG (reference sequence). Study conclusions and caveats: The study found TCR sharing across patients less clear than in mice, possibly for HLA reasons.

As for this clone: The target antigen is unknown.

TCR sequencing used cDNA made by reverse transcription of extracted RNA. This table comes from immunoSEQ multiplex PCR, and its TCRdb copy is limited to in-frame clones, with some not included. The profile shows around 130,000 clones, over 50% of them singletons. V is TRBV30 and J is TRBJ1-1; a weak D match, TRBD1 (6 bases). The sequence was obtained from a human donor with alopecia areata. The sequencing here drew on CD4+ T cells sorted from blood, taken at week 0. The CDR3 DNA reads TGTGCCTGGAGTGTACCCGAGGGACACACCCCCGAAGCTTTCTTT. Translating gives CAWSVPEGHTPEAFF.